What follows are 14 T cell receptor beta chains derived from one specimen sequenced in a study of blood T cell repertoires in COVID-19. The method was immunoSEQ multiplex PCR; TCRdb's version includes in-frame clones alone and lacks a portion of them. The sample contains about 24,000 clones, 80% to 85% of which appear only once. Input material: peripheral blood. Every receptor here comes from a human donor in a cohort sampled during active COVID-19.

The J gene is TRBJ1-1, the V gene TRBV19, with D maybe TRBD1 (5 bases). Germline CDR1 is LNHDA and CDR2 is SQIVND (reference sequence). V lost 10 bases and J lost 4, with 16 bases in between. This CDR3 has 13 residues. Here the CDR3 reads CATRSSGGTEAFF. In DNA form, the CDR3 reads TGTGCCACCCGGTCGTCGGGGGGCACTGAAGCTTTCTTT.

This clone was observed a few times. J is TRBJ2-3 and V is TRBV4-3, with D unresolved. The germline V gene has CDR1 LGHNA and CDR2 YSLEER. V lost 0 bases and J lost 4, with 11 bases in between. There are 15 residues in the CDR3. The CDR3 protein is CASSQDPSGADTQYF. CDR3 sequence (DNA): TGCGCCAGCAGCCAAGATCCTTCGGGTGCAGATACGCAGTATTTT.

V gene TRBV7-2 combines with J gene TRBJ1-3, with 7 bases that match TRBD1. The CDR3 runs 14 residues. V lost 5 bases, J lost 2 bases, and 3 bases stayed unmatched. Germline V gene lookup returns CDR1 SGHTA and CDR2 FQGNSA. DNA for the CDR3: TGTGCCAGCAGCGGCGGGACAGCTGGAAACACCATATATTTT. This translates into CASSGGTAGNTIYF.

The chain couples TRBV7-9 to TRBJ2-3; possible D gene TRBD2, 5 bases. The length of the CDR3 is 15 residues. Trimming cost V 3 bases and J 3 bases, with 13 bases left between them. CDR1 is SEHNR, CDR2 FQNEAQ, per germline (reference sequence). DNA of the CDR3: TGTGCCAGCAGCTTTTTTGTCACGGGGACAGATACGCAGTATTTT. It encodes CASSFFVTGTDTQYF.

The rearrangement links TRBV24-1 to TRBJ1-5, with D possibly TRBD1 on 5 matching bases. The CDR3 spans 13 residues. Per the germline V gene, CDR1 is KGHDR and CDR2 is SFDVKD. V was clipped by 10 bases and J by 2 bases, with 11 bases between them. CDR3 coding DNA: TGTGCCACAAGCGAAGGGGGCAATCAGCCCCAGCATTTT. This codes for CATSEGGNQPQHF.

The V call is TRBV19, the J call TRBJ1-1; 9 nucleotides agree with TRBD1. The CDR3 has 14 amino acids. Germline values: CDR1 LNHDA, CDR2 SQIVND (reference sequence). J gave up 1 base and V 9 bases, and 6 bases lay outside the gene matches. The CDR3 here is CASKTGGPNTEAFF. The CDR3 DNA reads as TGTGCCAGCAAAACAGGGGGCCCGAACACTGAAGCTTTCTTT.

Here the CDR3 DNA reads TGTGCCAGCAGCTACTCCGGGACTAGCGGGTCTAGCTCCTACAATGAGCAGTTCTTC. Translating gives CASSYSGTSGSSSYNEQFF. This chain joins TRBV11-3 and TRBJ2-1; TRBD2 matches 12 bases. The CDR3 extends over 19 amino acids. CDR1 is SGHNT and CDR2 is YENEEA in the germline V gene. J lost 0 bases, V lost 4 bases, and 10 bases had no gene match.

The chain recombines TRBV28 with TRBJ2-5; a weak D match, TRBD2 (5 bases). Germline values: CDR1 MDHEN, CDR2 SYDVKM. The ends were cut back, 6 bases at V and 5 bases at J, with 16 bases in the middle. The CDR3 is made up of 14 amino acids. The CDR3 sequence is CASRRRPTMETQYF. The CDR3, as DNA: TGTGCCAGCAGGAGACGCCCGACTATGGAGACCCAGTACTTC. Drawing the rest from reference TRBV28 and TRBJ2-5, the complete variable domain is DVKVTQSSRYLVKRTGEKVFLECVQDMDHENMFWYRQDPGLGLRLIYFSYDVKMKEKGDIPEGYSVSREKKERFSLILESASTNQTSMYLCASRRRPTMETQYFGPGTRLLVL.

This chain uses TRBV11-2 with TRBJ2-3; 8 nucleotides line up with TRBD2. The CDR3 is 13 residues long. CDR1 and CDR2 from the germline V gene are SGHAT and FQNNGV. The V gene end was trimmed by 5 bases and the J gene end by 5 bases; junction bases not matched to a gene: 3. The CDR3 spells CASSDSGVDTQYF. The CDR3 DNA reads as TGTGCCAGCAGCGATAGCGGGGTAGATACGCAGTATTTT.

To note about this clone: Other DNA sequences in the sample encode the same CDR3. This rearrangement joins TRBV5-1 to TRBJ2-1, with TRBD2 matching over 12 bases. V dropped 2 bases and J dropped 6; count of bases not matched to a gene: 3. The CDR3 sequence is 15 residues long. CDR1 is SGHRS, CDR2 YFSETQ, per germline. CDR3 sequence (DNA): TGCGCCAGCAGCTTACTAGCGGGGGGTTTCAATGAGCAGTTCTTC. Its translation: CASSLLAGGFNEQFF.

V gene TRBV7-2 combines with J gene TRBJ1-2; D is uncertain. Germline values: CDR1 SGHTA, CDR2 FQGNSA. Trimming cost V 3 bases and J 8 bases, with 16 bases left between them. The CDR3 is 14 residues long. CDR3 DNA sequence: TGTGCCAGCAGCTTCGTCTCCCTTATGAGGGGCTACACCTTC. It encodes CASSFVSLMRGYTF.

This clone was picked up a small number of times. The V gene is TRBV3-1 (or the pseudogene TRBV3-2), the J gene TRBJ1-2; TRBD1 aligns across 9 bases. Looked up from germline, CDR1 is LGHDT and CDR2 is YNNKEL (reference sequence). CDR3 length: 15 residues. V lost 5 bases, J lost 8 bases, and 12 bases stayed unmatched. Here the CDR3 DNA reads TGTGCCAGCAGCGCTGACAGGGGGGAGGTGTGGGGCTACACCTTC. Amino acids: CASSADRGEVWGYTF.

This clone appeared once. The genes are TRBV20-1 and TRBJ2-4; perhaps TRBD1 as D (5 bases). In germline, CDR1 is DFQATT, CDR2 SNEGSKA (reference sequence). The V and J ends lost 3 bases and 3 bases respectively, with 12 bases between them. The CDR3 has 14 residues. The CDR3 spells CSASLPGHKNIQYF. In DNA form, the CDR3 reads TGCAGTGCTAGTCTTCCAGGGCACAAAAACATTCAGTACTTC.

The chain has TRBV5-5 and TRBJ1-3, with TRBD1 as a possible D gene (6 bases). CDR3 length: 16 amino acids. From germline, CDR1 is SGHKS and CDR2 YYEKEE (reference sequence). V was clipped by 6 bases and J by 3 bases, with 19 bases between them. The CDR3 bases are TGTGCCAGCAACACAGGGCCGCCCCGGTTTGGAAACACCATATATTTT. Its protein product is CASNTGPPRFGNTIYF.